Following are 11 T cell receptor beta chains from one sample sequenced in a study of shared clonotypes between healthy human individuals. TCRdb keeps only in-frame clones here, not all; method: immunoSEQ multiplex PCR. The sample lists roughly 2,000,000 clones, 85% to 95% seen once, with around 1.7% in the top ten. Terminally differentiated effector memory CD45RA+ cells were excluded by CCR7 positive selection of CD45RO-negative cells. Sequencing was carried out using naive CD8+ T cells from PBMCs. These receptors originate from a young man in good health. Some clones in this sample may be carry-over from other donors' samples.

The V call is TRBV7-9, the J call TRBJ2-7, with 12 nucleotides matching TRBD2. There are 17 residues in the CDR3. The V segment lost 1 base and the J segment 4 bases; nucleotides outside the gene matches: 8. Germline CDR1 SEHNR, CDR2 FQNEAQ (reference sequence). This chain's CDR3 is CASSLELAGGYPYEQYF. CDR3 sequence (DNA): TGTGCCAGCAGCTTAGAACTAGCGGGAGGATATCCTTACGAGCAGTACTTC.

The gene calls are TRBV7-3 and TRBJ2-6; tentatively, D is TRBD1 (6 bases). V gave up 1 base and J gave up 2 bases, with 18 bases separating them. CDR1 and CDR2 from the germline V gene are SGHTA and FQGTGA. The CDR3 covers 19 residues. The CDR3, as DNA: TGTGCCAGCAGCTTAAAGCCACAGGGCTCGATAACTGGGGCCAACGTCCTGACTTTC. It is translated as CASSLKPQGSITGANVLTF.

The genes are TRBV13 and TRBJ2-1; TRBD1 aligns across 7 bases. The length of the CDR3 is 15 residues. From germline, CDR1 is PRHDT and CDR2 FYEKMQ (reference sequence). V dropped 1 base and J dropped 8; count of bases not matched to a gene: 8. The CDR3 sequence: CASSLALQGSDEQFF. The CDR3 nucleotides read TGTGCCAGCAGCTTAGCCCTACAGGGGTCCGATGAGCAGTTCTTC.

This chain uses TRBV5-1 with TRBJ2-2; D could derive from TRBD1 or TRBD2 (5 bases each). The V gene's germline CDR1 is SGHRS and CDR2 YFSETQ. The CDR3 has 15 amino acids. Trimming removed 4 bases at V and 5 bases at J, with 15 bases between. The CDR3 coding sequence is TGCGCCAGCAGCGTGGGACGAGGGGTGACCGGGGAGCTGTTTTTT. It is translated as CASSVGRGVTGELFF.

V gene TRBV11-2 combines with J gene TRBJ2-3; no definite D call. Germline CDR1 is SGHAT and CDR2 is FQNNGV. The V end lost 0 bases, the J end lost 6 bases, and 10 bases lay between the germline ends. The CDR3 covers 14 residues. The CDR3 coding sequence is TGTGCCAGCAGCTTAGAGCCTCACGGGGATACGCAGTATTTT. This gives the protein CASSLEPHGDTQYF. Full variable domain (outside the CDR3, taken from reference TRBV11-2 and TRBJ2-3): EAGVAQSPRYKIIEKRQSVAFWCNPISGHATLYWYQQILGQGPKLLIQFQNNGVVDDSQLPKDRFSAERLKGVDSTLKIQPAKLEDSAVYLCASSLEPHGDTQYFGPGTRLTVL.

This CDR3 reads CASSLIGAHSYNEQFF. CDR3 DNA sequence: TGTGCCAGCAGTTTAATCGGTGCCCATTCCTACAATGAGCAGTTCTTC. The chain combines TRBV27 with TRBJ2-1; D is unresolved. The CDR3 covers 16 residues. Germline-derived CDR1 and CDR2 are MNHEY and SMNVEV (reference sequence). The V end was cut by 2 bases, the J end by 1 base, with 12 bases between.

Written as DNA, the CDR3 is TGTGCCAGCAGCTTGCGAACCGGGGGCCAAGAGACCCAGTACTTC. It specifies CASSLRTGGQETQYF. This rearrangement joins TRBV5-4 to TRBJ2-5, with D possibly being TRBD2 (6 bases). Trimming took off 1 base at V and 1 base at J, with 11 bases between the two ends. The CDR3 is made up of 15 amino acids. The germline V gene encodes CDR1 SGHNT and CDR2 YYREEE (reference sequence). Drawing the rest from reference TRBV5-4 and TRBJ2-5, the complete variable domain is ETGVTQSPTHLIKTRGQQVTLRCSSQSGHNTVSWYQQALGQGPQFIFQYYREEENGRGNFPPRFSGLQFPNYSSELNVNALELDDSALYLCASSLRTGGQETQYFGPGTRLLVL.

This rearrangement joins TRBV7-8 to TRBJ1-4; D gene uncertain. V gave up 3 bases and J gave up 3 bases, with 8 bases separating them. CDR3 length: 14 amino acids. Germline CDR1 reads SGHVS; CDR2 reads FQNEAQ. CDR3 DNA: TGTGCCAGCAGCTTTCCGCCGGCTAATGAAAAACTGTTTTTT. Protein: CASSFPPANEKLFF.

CDR3 nucleotide sequence: TGTGCCAGTAGTATAACGGGGAGTGAGCAGTACTTC. Its translation: CASSITGSEQYF. The V and J genes are TRBV19 and TRBJ2-7, with D perhaps TRBD2 (5 bases). V was shortened by 2 bases and J by 7 bases, with 9 bases between the two germline ends. There are 12 residues in the CDR3. Germline CDR1 and CDR2: LNHDA and SQIVND (reference sequence).

On this clone: The sample carries other DNA sequences with the same CDR3. This CDR3 reads CASSMGRGQPQHF. CDR3 nucleotides: TGTGCCAGTAGTATGGGCAGGGGTCAGCCCCAGCATTTT. This chain connects TRBV19 to TRBJ1-5, with TRBD1 as a possible D gene (6 bases). Looked up from germline, CDR1 is LNHDA and CDR2 is SQIVND (reference sequence). The CDR3 consists of 13 residues. V was trimmed by 3 bases and J by 6 bases, leaving 9 bases between them.

This chain connects TRBV4-1 to TRBJ1-5, with D unclear. With 4 bases removed from V and 4 bases from J, the gap between germline ends came to 11 bases. The V gene's germline CDR1 is MGHRA and CDR2 YSYEKL. This CDR3 contains 14 residues. CDR3 bases: TGCGCCAGCAGCCCCTCGCTTGAGAATCAGCCCCAGCATTTT. Amino acid sequence: CASSPSLENQPQHF.